This T cell receptor (beta chain) originates from a study of cytomegalovirus exposure and HLA in healthy donors. Study context: An earlier analysis found roughly 100 million unique TCR beta sequences from about 179 million T cells. The study, taken as a whole, reports: Earlier analysis looked at TCR beta V segments, and most were productive about 90% or about 30% of the time.

A note on this clone: Its antigen is unknown.

The CDR3 has 15 residues. V lost 2 bases and J 5 bases, leaving 13 bases between the germline ends. In germline, CDR1 is SGHTA, CDR2 FQGNSA. The PCR had 60 Vbeta and 13 Jbeta primers. Repertoires were generated with immunoSEQ multiplex PCR, while TCRdb's copy carries only in-frame clones and drops some. Of about 130,000 clones in the sample, roughly 79% were seen once. The sample was PBMCs. This chain links TRBV7-2 with TRBJ1-5, with D possibly matching TRBD1 (5 bases). The TCR was taken from a boy younger than 10 in good health and CMV-seronegative. The CDR3 DNA reads TGTGCCAGCAGCTTAAGTCAGACCAGGGATCAGCCCCAGCATTTT. The encoded protein is CASSLSQTRDQPQHF.